This TCR beta chain appears in the sequencing data of a study of neoadjuvant nivolumab and ipilimumab in lung cancer. Study overall: Patients got nivolumab 3 mg/kg on days 1, 15 and 29; combination added ipilimumab 1 mg/kg day 1. Study-wide findings and caveats: Resected tumors had greater TCR richness and clonality than uninvolved lung. Only a single major-pathologic-response sample was available for clonality analysis. Resected-tumor TCR richness correlated positively with pretherapy blood richness.

Generated by immunoSEQ multiplex PCR, the TCRdb table keeps only in-frame clones and is missing some. Here the sample spans thousands of clones, 80% to 90% being singletons. In germline, CDR1 is MGHRA, CDR2 YSYEKL. This CDR3 has 14 residues. The J segment lost 6 bases and the V segment lost 2 bases, leaving 6 bases of the junction unmatched. For this clone: Its matching antigen is unknown.

The clonotype originates from an adult with non-small cell lung cancer. Some clones in this sample may be carry-over from other donors' samples. The genes are TRBV4-1 and TRBJ2-7; 8 bases fit TRBD1. The sequences come from normal lung tissue adjacent to the tumor, collected after neoadjuvant nivolumab, alone or with ipilimumab, at or shortly before surgery. Written as DNA, the CDR3 is TGCGCCAGCAGCCAACTGCAGGGGGCGGGCGAGCAGTACTTC. The encoded protein is CASSQLQGAGEQYF.